These 29 T cell receptor beta chains share one sample of origin, sequenced in a study of cytotoxic CD8 clonotypes in ibrutinib-treated CLL. Only in-frame clones appear in the TCRdb table, and some are missing; sequencing was by immunoSEQ multiplex PCR. In the table there are over 70,000 clones, more than 70% of which are singletons. The sample here was PBMCs, taken before ibrutinib treatment. These receptors all stem from a human donor with chronic lymphocytic leukemia.

The chain has TRBV5-8 and TRBJ2-7; D is unclear. Trimming shortened V by 4 bases and J by 3 bases, and 17 bases separated the two germline ends. CDR3 length: 15 amino acids. CDR1 and CDR2 (germline): SGHTS, YDEGEE. For the CDR3, the DNA is TGTGCCAGCAGCCCCCGCTTGGGCCGGAGCTACGAGCAGTACTTC. It encodes CASSPRLGRSYEQYF. The complete variable domain, with remaining parts taken from reference TRBV5-8 and TRBJ2-7, reads EAGVTQSPTHLIKTRGQQATLRCSPISGHTSVYWYQQALGLGLQFLLWYDEGEERNRGNFPPRFSGRQFPNYSSELNVNALELEDSALYLCASSPRLGRSYEQYFGPGTRLTVT.

This clone is a singleton in its sample. The rearrangement joins TRBV9 to TRBJ2-3; D unclear. CDR3 size: 14 residues. Looked up from germline, CDR1 is SGDLS and CDR2 is YYNGEE. V shed 0 bases and J shed 2 bases, with 7 bases lying between them. This CDR3 is CASSVERATDTQYF. In DNA form, the CDR3 reads TGTGCCAGCAGCGTAGAACGGGCCACAGATACGCAGTATTTT. The complete variable domain, with remaining parts taken from reference TRBV9 and TRBJ2-3, reads DSGVTQTPKHLITATGQRVTLRCSPRSGDLSVYWYQQSLDQGLQFLIQYYNGEERAKGNILERFSAQQFPDLHSELNLSSLELGDSALYFCASSVERATDTQYFGPGTRLTVL.

This clone was counted many times. J is TRBJ2-1 and V is TRBV2, with 7 bases matching TRBD2. In germline, CDR1 is SNHLY, CDR2 FYNNEI. The V segment lost 4 bases and the J segment 3 bases; nucleotides outside the gene matches: 9. This CDR3 is built from 16 residues. CDR3 nucleotide sequence: TGTGCCAGCAGTGGACCTCTAGCGGTGGGCTACAATGAGCAGTTCTTC. Residues: CASSGPLAVGYNEQFF.

This clone was observed at least ten times. This rearrangement joins TRBV2 to TRBJ2-7; 10 bases match TRBD2. The CDR3 consists of 16 residues. Losses at the gene ends were 2 bases for V and 3 bases for J; bases not matched to a gene: 7. Germline V gene lookup returns CDR1 SNHLY and CDR2 FYNNEI. The DNA of the CDR3 is TGTGCCAGCAGTGAATGGTTGGCTAGCGGGAGCTACGAGCAGTACTTC. It specifies CASSEWLASGSYEQYF.

The CDR3 sequence: CASLASAGTDTQYF. DNA for the CDR3: TGTGCCAGTCTCGCCTCGGCGGGTACAGATACGCAGTATTTT. The rearrangement uses TRBV19 and TRBJ2-3, with D possibly being TRBD2 (5 bases). CDR1 is LNHDA, CDR2 SQIVND, per germline (reference sequence). Trimming shortened V by 8 bases and J by 3 bases, and 15 bases separated the two germline ends. The CDR3 has 14 amino acids.

This chain joins TRBV5-1 and TRBJ2-1, with D unclear. CDR1 is SGHRS, CDR2 YFSETQ, per germline. V was pared by 1 base and J by 7 bases, with 6 bases between. The CDR3 totals 12 residues. CDR3 amino acids: CASSLYRNEQFF. CDR3 sequence (DNA): TGCGCCAGCAGCTTGTATAGGAATGAGCAGTTCTTC.

In its sample, this clone was seen a few times. The chain joins TRBV6-1 to TRBJ2-7, with D possibly matching TRBD2 (6 bases). The CDR3 runs to 14 residues. V dropped 7 bases and J dropped 2 bases, with 15 bases sitting between them. Germline V gene lookup returns CDR1 MNHNS and CDR2 SASEGT. The CDR3 protein is CASTATSVAYEQYF. CDR3 nucleotides: TGTGCCAGCACGGCGACTAGTGTTGCCTACGAGCAGTACTTC.

For the CDR3, the DNA is TGTGCCAGCAGCTCCCAGGGACAGGCTAACTATGGCTACACCTTC. Translating it yields CASSSQGQANYGYTF. V is TRBV7-8 and J is TRBJ1-2, with 8 bases lining up with TRBD1. CDR3 size: 15 residues. The trim removed 4 bases at V and 0 bases at J, leaving 4 bases unmatched. The germline CDR1 and CDR2 sequences are SGHVS and FQNEAQ.

This clone appeared once. This chain uses TRBV7-2 with TRBJ2-1, with 7 positions matching TRBD2. The junction had 7 bases not matched to a gene; V was cut back by 1 base and J by 4 bases. From germline, CDR1 is SGHTA and CDR2 FQGNSA. This CDR3 has 16 amino acids. DNA for the CDR3: TGTGCCAGCAGCTTAGTTATAGGACTAGAGTACAATGAGCAGTTCTTC. Its protein product is CASSLVIGLEYNEQFF. Full variable domain (rest looked up from reference TRBV7-2 and TRBJ2-1): GAGVSQSPSNKVTEKGKDVELRCDPISGHTALYWYRQSLGQGLEFLIYFQGNSAPDKSGLPSDRFSAERTGGSVSTLTIQRTQQEDSAVYLCASSLVIGLEYNEQFFGPGTRLTVL.

CDR3 sequence (DNA): TGTGCCAGCAGTTTCTTCGGCGGGAGGCCTACCAATGAGCAGTTCTTC. Encoded protein: CASSFFGGRPTNEQFF. The chain recombines TRBV28 with TRBJ2-1; 8 bases line up with TRBD2. Looked up from germline, CDR1 is MDHEN and CDR2 is SYDVKM. V dropped 3 bases and J dropped 6; count of bases not matched to a gene: 10. There are 16 residues in the CDR3.

The gene calls are TRBV19 and TRBJ1-4, with unresolved D. Deletions cut 5 bases from V and 4 bases from J, with 17 bases between. CDR3 length: 16 residues. The germline CDR1 and CDR2 sequences are LNHDA and SQIVND (reference sequence). The CDR3 nucleotides are TGTGCCAGTAGTTCGGACTGGCGGAGTGTTAATGAAAAACTGTTTTTT. Amino acids: CASSSDWRSVNEKLFF.

The chain employs TRBV7-9 and TRBJ1-2; 10 bases fit TRBD1. The CDR3 contains 15 residues. V was clipped by 3 bases and J by 4 bases; unmatched bases: 5. The V gene's germline CDR1 is SEHNR and CDR2 FQNEAQ (reference sequence). CDR3 coding DNA: TGTGCCAGCAGCTTTGACAGGGGGCAAAGCTATGGCTACACCTTC. As protein: CASSFDRGQSYGYTF.

The chain couples TRBV9 to TRBJ2-7; 9 bases agree with TRBD2. V gave up 0 bases and J gave up 3 bases; unmatched junction bases: 4. Germline V gene lookup returns CDR1 SGDLS and CDR2 YYNGEE. This CDR3 has 15 amino acids. For the CDR3, the DNA is TGTGCCAGCAGCGTAGATTCTAGCGGGGTCTACGAGCAGTACTTC. Its protein product is CASSVDSSGVYEQYF. The full variable domain, completed using reference TRBV9 and TRBJ2-7, is DSGVTQTPKHLITATGQRVTLRCSPRSGDLSVYWYQQSLDQGLQFLIQYYNGEERAKGNILERFSAQQFPDLHSELNLSSLELGDSALYFCASSVDSSGVYEQYFGPGTRLTVT.

This clone was seen only a few times. CDR3 bases: TGTGCCAGCAGCCAGAATATCGGGAACTCTGGAAACACCATATATTTT. It specifies CASSQNIGNSGNTIYF. The V gene is TRBV4-2, the J gene TRBJ1-3; D not certain. This CDR3 is built from 16 residues. V was trimmed by 3 bases and J by 0 bases, leaving 12 bases between them. Germline V lookup: CDR1 LGHNA, CDR2 YNFKEQ.

This clone was found once. The chain employs TRBV5-6 and TRBJ2-5, with 12 positions matching TRBD1. CDR3 size: 15 residues. CDR1 is SGHDT, CDR2 YYEEEE, per germline. The junction had 12 bases not matched to a gene; V was cut back by 1 base and J by 14 bases. This chain's CDR3 is CASSLSGTGGSPIYF. The CDR3 DNA sequence: TGTGCCAGCAGCTTGTCTGGGACAGGGGGCTCCCCGATATACTTC.

In DNA form, the CDR3 reads TGTGCCAGCAGCTACGGACAGATGAACACTGAAGCTTTCTTT. Translated, it gives CASSYGQMNTEAFF. The rearrangement uses TRBV6-6 and TRBJ1-1; possibly TRBD1 for D (6 bases). V was shortened by 6 bases and J by 0 bases, with 11 bases between the two germline ends. The CDR3 totals 14 residues. The V gene's germline CDR1 is MNHNY and CDR2 SVGAGI (reference sequence).

This clone was seen a single time. The rearrangement links TRBV18 to TRBJ1-1; D possibly corresponds to TRBD1 (5 bases). The CDR3 loop spans 19 amino acids. Between the trimmed V and J ends, which lost 3 bases and 4 bases, there was a span of 27 bases. Germline CDR1 is KGHSH and CDR2 is LQKENI. The CDR3 coding sequence is TGTGCCAGCTCACCTCAAACCCGGGACGGAGGATCTTGGGTCACTGAAGCTTTCTTT. Residues: CASSPQTRDGGSWVTEAFF.

This sequence joins TRBV29-1 and TRBJ2-5, with D perhaps given as TRBD1 or TRBD2 (7 bases each). Germline values: CDR1 SQVTM, CDR2 ANQGSEA. V was pared by 3 bases and J by 6 bases, with 17 bases between. The CDR3 runs 14 residues. The CDR3 loop is CSVDRGGVGKTQYF. CDR3 DNA: TGCAGCGTTGACAGGGGGGGCGTCGGGAAGACCCAGTACTTC.

The chain recombines TRBV29-1 with TRBJ2-3; D gene uncertain. The CDR3 contains 14 residues. Germline V CDR1 and CDR2: SQVTM, ANQGSEA. V was pared by 4 bases and J by 0 bases, with 11 bases between. Written as DNA, the CDR3 is TGCAGCGTTGCTATAGTAGGGAGCACAGATACGCAGTATTTT. It codes for CSVAIVGSTDTQYF.

This rearrangement joins TRBV5-6 to TRBJ2-7; D not certain. This CDR3 has 16 amino acids. Germline CDR1 SGHDT, CDR2 YYEEEE. Deletions cut 0 bases from V and 4 bases from J, with 17 bases between. The CDR3 region is CASSLASAIATYEQYF. The CDR3 DNA follows: TGTGCCAGCAGCTTGGCATCGGCGATTGCTACGTACGAGCAGTACTTC. The variable domain in full, completed from reference TRBV5-6 and TRBJ2-7, reads DAGVTQSPTHLIKTRGQQVTLRCSPKSGHDTVSWYQQALGQGPQFIFQYYEEEERQRGNFPDRFSGHQFPNYSSELNVNALLLGDSALYLCASSLASAIATYEQYFGPGTRLTVT.

The chain is built from TRBV6-6 and TRBJ2-3, with D unclear. This CDR3 region has 13 residues. V lost 6 bases and J lost 6, with 13 bases in between. Germline loops: CDR1 MNHNY, CDR2 SVGAGI (reference sequence). The CDR3 sequence is CASSQFYSDTQYF. The CDR3 DNA follows: TGTGCCAGCAGCCAATTTTATAGTGATACGCAGTATTTT.

The J gene is TRBJ2-1, the V gene TRBV7-2; D uncertain. Trimming took off 1 base at V and 5 bases at J, with 9 bases between the two ends. Germline assignment: CDR1 SGHTA and CDR2 FQGNSA. The length of the CDR3 is 14 residues. CDR3 nucleotides: TGTGCCAGCAGCTTAGATCTTGCGGACAATGAGCAGTTCTTC. It specifies CASSLDLADNEQFF.

DNA for the CDR3: TGTGCCAGCAGGGTCCAGCGACGGGTCGAGCAGTACTTC. Residues: CASRVQRRVEQYF. The J gene is TRBJ2-7, the V gene TRBV2; unclear D gene. This CDR3 has 13 residues. Trimming stripped 6 bases from V and 6 bases from J, with 15 bases between. From germline, CDR1 is SNHLY and CDR2 FYNNEI. Full variable domain (outside the CDR3, taken from reference TRBV2 and TRBJ2-7): EPEVTQTPSHQVTQMGQEVILRCVPISNHLYFYWYRQILGQKVEFLVSFYNNEISEKSEIFDDQFSVERPDGSNFTLKIRSTKLEDSAMYFCASRVQRRVEQYFGPGTRLTVT.

The genes are TRBV7-2 and TRBJ2-1; 12 bases map to TRBD2. The CDR3 spans 18 residues. V was clipped by 1 base and J by 5 bases; unmatched bases: 9. Germline CDR1 SGHTA, CDR2 FQGNSA. CDR3 nucleotide sequence: TGTGCCAGCAGCTTAGTTGTGACTAGCGGGAGTGGCCACAATGAGCAGTTCTTC. Amino acid sequence: CASSLVVTSGSGHNEQFF.

The chain joins TRBV6-6 to TRBJ2-1; tentatively, D is TRBD1 (5 bases). CDR1 is MNHNY and CDR2 is SVGAGI in the germline V gene (reference sequence). CDR3 length: 14 residues. Trimming took off 7 bases at V and 9 bases at J, with 19 bases between the two ends. The CDR3 region is CASNTKGVQGEQFF. In nucleotides, the CDR3 is TGTGCCAGCAACACAAAGGGTGTTCAGGGTGAGCAGTTCTTC.

This chain joins TRBV6-1 and TRBJ2-7; D might be TRBD1 (5 bases). Trimming removed 4 bases from V and 1 base from J, with 17 bases in between. The CDR3 spans 16 residues. Per the germline V gene, CDR1 is MNHNS and CDR2 is SASEGT. This CDR3 reads CASSGNWQGTSYEQYF. DNA of the CDR3: TGTGCCAGCAGTGGCAATTGGCAGGGTACGTCCTACGAGCAGTACTTC.

V usage is TRBV6-6 and J usage is TRBJ2-4; D may match TRBD1 or TRBD2 (5 bases each). The CDR3 is made up of 12 amino acids. Germline CDR1 MNHNY, CDR2 SVGAGI (reference sequence). Between the trimmed V and J ends, which lost 4 bases and 5 bases, there was a span of 6 bases. Here the CDR3 reads CASSLGENIQYF. The CDR3 bases are TGTGCCAGCAGTTTGGGGGAAAACATTCAGTACTTC.

J is TRBJ1-5 and V is TRBV6-5; D not resolved. Germline CDR1 is MNHEY and CDR2 is SVGAGI. Trimming shortened V by 0 bases and J by 7 bases, and 10 bases separated the two germline ends. This CDR3 spans 14 amino acids. The CDR3 is CASSYSVSSQPQHF. In nucleotides, the CDR3 is TGTGCCAGCAGTTACTCCGTCAGTTCCCAGCCCCAGCATTTT.

The rearrangement joins TRBV7-2 to TRBJ2-2; D is ambiguous. The CDR3 consists of 14 residues. V lost 3 bases, J lost 3 bases, and 8 bases lay in between. CDR1 and CDR2 from the germline V gene are SGHTA and FQGNSA. The CDR3 region has the DNA TGTGCCAGCAGCTTGGCACCCTACACCGGGGAGCTGTTTTTT. This codes for CASSLAPYTGELFF.